This entry concerns a single TCR beta chain. Its target is unknown. This sample is part of a study of cytomegalovirus exposure and HLA in healthy donors. Study findings and constraints: A later analysis reportedly identified an Asian-associated ancestry cluster as carrying fewer N-insertions than the approximately 670-donor mean. The productive fraction for most TCR beta V segments was about 87% or about 30% in an earlier analysis. HLA allele associations emerged for some 16,000 TCR beta sequences in a later analysis, at 0.05 false discovery rate.

The CDR3 contains 15 residues. The J segment lost 0 bases and the V segment lost 6 bases, leaving 7 bases of the junction unmatched. Germline V gene sequence: CDR1 MNHNS, CDR2 SASEGT. PCR primers comprised 60 Vbeta and 13 Jbeta primers. The assay was immunoSEQ multiplex PCR, and TCRdb's table has in-frame clones only and misses some. The table includes 110,000 to 150,000 clones, around 82% detected once. The chain employs TRBV6-1 and TRBJ2-5; 7 positions match TRBD1. This TCR was sampled from a man between 18 and 35 years old in good health and CMV-seropositive. The material sequenced was PBMCs. Here the CDR3 reads CASRPGQRDQETQYF. CDR3 nucleotide sequence: TGTGCCAGCAGACCGGGACAGAGAGACCAAGAGACCCAGTACTTC.